This note documents a single T cell receptor beta chain sequence. One junction end does not reproduce the germline sequence, and a read error may be involved. The Seattle patients, enrolled during active infection, were followed longitudinally. The sample comes from a study of blood T cell repertoires in COVID-19. Study information: Researchers got acute and convalescent COVID-19 samples from the United States, Italy and Spain. PBMCs, B-cell-depleted T cells, or T cells were the source of the cDNA or gDNA that made up the material.

Germline CDR1 MDHEN, CDR2 SYDVKM. CDR3 size: 16 residues. Original processing methods: Reference gene primers were amplified, and this amplification served to estimate nucleated cell counts. Sequencing used immunoSEQ multiplex PCR; TCRdb keeps in-frame clones, though not all of them. V and J calls and clone size are copied from that table; D and trimming were computed from the DNA. This table holds about 220,000 clones, 82% found once. The TCR was taken from a woman between 70 and 85 years old with COVID-19, enrolled during active disease. The specimen sequenced was peripheral blood. V is TRBV28 and J is TRBJ1-1; the match to TRBD1 covers 7 bases. The CDR3 sequence is CASSLIGGALKTEAFF. The CDR3 nucleotides read TGTGCCAGCAGTTTAATAGGGGGCGCGTTGAAGACTGAAGCTTTCTTT. Drawing the rest from reference TRBV28 and TRBJ1-1, the complete variable domain is DVKVTQSSRYLVKRTGEKVFLECVQDMDHENMFWYRQDPGLGLRLIYFSYDVKMKEKGDIPEGYSVSREKKERFSLILESASTNQTSMYLCASSLIGGALKTEAFFGQGTRLTVV.